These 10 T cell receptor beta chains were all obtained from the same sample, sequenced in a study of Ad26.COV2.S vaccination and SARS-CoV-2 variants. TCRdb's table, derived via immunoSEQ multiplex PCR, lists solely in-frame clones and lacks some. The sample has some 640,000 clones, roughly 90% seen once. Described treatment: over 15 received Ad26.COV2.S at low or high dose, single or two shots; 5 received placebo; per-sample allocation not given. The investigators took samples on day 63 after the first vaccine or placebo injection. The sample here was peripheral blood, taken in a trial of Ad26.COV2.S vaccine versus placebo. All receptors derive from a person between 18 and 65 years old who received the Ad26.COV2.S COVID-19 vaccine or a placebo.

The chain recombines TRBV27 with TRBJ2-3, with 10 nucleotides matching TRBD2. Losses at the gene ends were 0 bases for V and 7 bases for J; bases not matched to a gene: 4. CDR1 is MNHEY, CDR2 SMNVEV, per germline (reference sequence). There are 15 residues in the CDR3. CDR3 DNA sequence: TGTGCCAGCAGTTTATCTAGCGGGAGGCCCAATACGCAGTATTTT. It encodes CASSLSSGRPNTQYF.

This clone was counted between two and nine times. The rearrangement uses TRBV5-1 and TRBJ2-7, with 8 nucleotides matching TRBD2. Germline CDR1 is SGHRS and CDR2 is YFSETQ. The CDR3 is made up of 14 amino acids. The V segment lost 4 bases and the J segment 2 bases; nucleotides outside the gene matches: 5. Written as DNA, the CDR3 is TGCGCCAGCAGCAGTAGCGGGACACCCTACGAGCAGTACTTC. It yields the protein CASSSSGTPYEQYF.

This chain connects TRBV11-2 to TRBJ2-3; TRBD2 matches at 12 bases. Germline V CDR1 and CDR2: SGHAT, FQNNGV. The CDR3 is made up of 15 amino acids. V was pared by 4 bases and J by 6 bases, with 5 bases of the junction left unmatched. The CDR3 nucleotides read TGTGCCAGCAGCTCCGCTAGCGGGAGGGGGGATACGCAGTATTTT. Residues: CASSSASGRGDTQYF. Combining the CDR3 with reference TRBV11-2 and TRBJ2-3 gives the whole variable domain EAGVAQSPRYKIIEKRQSVAFWCNPISGHATLYWYQQILGQGPKLLIQFQNNGVVDDSQLPKDRFSAERLKGVDSTLKIQPAKLEDSAVYLCASSSASGRGDTQYFGPGTRLTVL.

The CDR3 here is CASSVTPGGVDIYF. CDR3 DNA sequence: TGTGCCAGCAGCGTAACGCCCGGGGGAGTGGACATATATTTT. This rearrangement joins TRBV9 to TRBJ1-3; possibly TRBD1 for D (5 bases). V gave up 1 base and J gave up 12 bases, with 17 bases separating them. Per the germline V gene, CDR1 is SGDLS and CDR2 is YYNGEE. The CDR3 is 14 residues long.

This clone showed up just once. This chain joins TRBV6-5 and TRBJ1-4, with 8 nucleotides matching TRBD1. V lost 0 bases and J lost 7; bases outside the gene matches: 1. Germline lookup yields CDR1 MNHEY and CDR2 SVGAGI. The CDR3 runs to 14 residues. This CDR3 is CASSYSQGAEKLFF. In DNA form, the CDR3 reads TGTGCCAGCAGTTACTCCCAGGGGGCTGAAAAACTGTTTTTT.

The CDR3 region is CASSIGGLAGETQYF. CDR3 in DNA: TGTGCCAGTAGTATAGGGGGACTAGCGGGAGAGACCCAGTACTTC. The chain is built from TRBV19 and TRBJ2-5, with TRBD2 matching 12 bases. Germline V gene data show CDR1 as LNHDA and CDR2 as SQIVND (reference sequence). This CDR3 comprises 15 residues. The V gene end was trimmed by 1 base and the J gene end by 4 bases; junction bases not matched to a gene: 1.

The CDR3 region is CAWSVPGTNNQPQHF. CDR3 sequence (DNA): TGTGCCTGGAGTGTCCCCGGGACAAACAATCAGCCCCAGCATTTT. V gene TRBV30 combines with J gene TRBJ1-5, with D perhaps TRBD1 (6 bases). The germline CDR1 and CDR2 sequences are GTSNPN and SVGIG (reference sequence). The V and J ends lost 0 bases and 3 bases respectively, with 12 bases between them. The CDR3 sequence is 15 residues long.

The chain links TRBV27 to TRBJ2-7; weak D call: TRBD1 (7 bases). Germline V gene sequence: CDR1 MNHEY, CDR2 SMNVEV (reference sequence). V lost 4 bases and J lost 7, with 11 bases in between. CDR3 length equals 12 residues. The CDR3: CASSSGGREQYF. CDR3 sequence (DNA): TGTGCCAGCAGTTCAGGGGGGAGGGAGCAGTACTTC.

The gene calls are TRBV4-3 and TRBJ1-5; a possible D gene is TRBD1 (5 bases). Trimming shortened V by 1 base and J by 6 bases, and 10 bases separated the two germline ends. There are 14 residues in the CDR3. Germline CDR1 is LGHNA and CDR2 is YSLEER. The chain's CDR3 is CASSQGAGPQPQHF. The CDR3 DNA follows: TGCGCCAGCAGCCAAGGGGCGGGGCCTCAGCCCCAGCATTTT.

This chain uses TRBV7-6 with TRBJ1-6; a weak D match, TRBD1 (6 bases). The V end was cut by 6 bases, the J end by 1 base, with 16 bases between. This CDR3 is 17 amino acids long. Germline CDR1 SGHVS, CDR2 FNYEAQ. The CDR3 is CASRNGRGGSYNSPLHF. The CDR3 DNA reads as TGTGCCAGCAGAAATGGCAGGGGTGGGTCCTATAATTCACCCCTCCACTTT.